The sequence of this T cell receptor (beta chain) was determined in a study of cytomegalovirus exposure and HLA in healthy donors. A multiplex PCR was run with 60 Vbeta primers and 13 Jbeta primers. Source study methods: A later analysis counted 80 million or so unique TCR beta chains, around 12 million shared. Sequencing used immunoSEQ multiplex PCR; TCRdb keeps in-frame clones, though not all of them. That table furnishes V, J and clone size, whereas the DNA furnished D and trimming. The profile shows approximately 160,000 clones, approximately 80% of them singletons. This clone was seen more than once but under ten times. What it binds is not known. Notes on the study in general: From TCR beta sequences, most subjects' HLA-A and HLA-B alleles were reportedly predicted accurately. Later work associated 16,951 TCR beta sequences with HLA alleles at 0.05 false discovery rate. It is likely that the observed cluster of highly shared sequence variants was a sequencing artifact.

Trimming stripped 3 bases from V and 4 bases from J, with 13 bases between. The CDR3 contains 15 residues. CDR1 and CDR2 from the germline V gene are LGHNA and YSLEER. V and J are TRBV4-3 and TRBJ1-3; D perhaps matches TRBD1 (6 bases). The sequencing input was PBMCs. The clonotype was recovered from a male donor in good health and CMV-seropositive. CDR3 region: CASSHGDRPGNTIYF. Written as DNA, the CDR3 is TGCGCCAGCAGCCATGGTGACAGGCCCGGAAACACCATATATTTT.